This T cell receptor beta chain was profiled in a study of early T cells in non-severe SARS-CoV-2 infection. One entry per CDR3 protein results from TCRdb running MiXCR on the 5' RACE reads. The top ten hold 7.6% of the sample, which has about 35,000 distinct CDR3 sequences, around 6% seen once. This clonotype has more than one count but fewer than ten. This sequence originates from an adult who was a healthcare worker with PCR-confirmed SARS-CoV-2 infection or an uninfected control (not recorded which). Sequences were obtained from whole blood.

The CDR3 sequence is CASSSGTDTQYF. The DNA for the CDR3 is TGTGCCAGCAGCTCGGGCACAGATACGCAGTATTTT. V and J are TRBV7-2 and TRBJ2-3; D is undetermined. The CDR3 spans 12 residues. CDR1 SGHTA and CDR2 FQGNSA come from the germline V gene. V lost 4 bases and J 1 base, leaving 3 bases between the germline ends.